These T cell receptor beta chains were read from a single sample in a study of T cells expressing NK-cell markers. TCRdb reprocessed the 5' RACE reads, with one entry per CDR3 protein and no DNA. The sample includes about 460,000 distinct CDR3 sequences. Sequenced input: blood T cells: a sorted CD56 or NKG2C T cell subset, CD4+ or CD8+ T cells, or bulk PBMC T cells (not recorded which). The receptors here all came from a woman aged 50 to 65 in good health. Each CDR3 is given with its conserved first and last residue.

v_gene,len,j_gene,CDR3aa
TRBV2,14,TRBJ2-1,CASQWREGINEQFF
TRBV12-3/TRBV12-4,15,TRBJ2-1,CASSRTSSVGNEQFF
TRBV7-6,14,TRBJ2-3,CASSLEATTDTQYF
TRBV7-7,13,TRBJ2-5,CASSTLGEETQYF
TRBV5-4,13,TRBJ1-2,CASSPPTNYGYTF
TRBV6-5,14,TRBJ2-1,CASSYIGDYNEQFF
TRBV15,17,TRBJ2-7,CATSREDPFSGSYEQYF
TRBV12-3/TRBV12-4,14,TRBJ2-3,CASSLTGSTDTQYF
TRBV12-3/TRBV12-4,14,TRBJ1-1,CASRTRYRFTEAFF
TRBV15,13,TRBJ2-7,CATSRATGNEQYF
TRBV20-1,13,TRBJ2-2,CSARTMSTGELFF
TRBV29-1,15,TRBJ2-4,CSVAFRGGPKNIQYF
TRBV7-2,15,TRBJ2-1,CASSRTSGIFDEQFF
TRBV28,14,TRBJ2-7,CASTVGGTGREQYF
TRBV5-1,14,TRBJ1-5,CASSSTPTDQPQHF
TRBV11-2,16,TRBJ2-5,CASSSLLGRELETQYF
TRBV6-5,16,TRBJ2-1,CASSRSGGSGWDEQFF
TRBV9,14,TRBJ2-1,CASSRSDAYNEQFF
TRBV10-3,16,TRBJ2-5,CAISDELVRGFGTQYF
TRBV6-5,11,TRBJ2-1,CASRLEGEQFF
TRBV7-9,13,TRBJ2-2,CASSLRGTGELFF
TRBV29-1,11,TRBJ2-5,CSVELGETQYF
TRBV5-1,16,TRBJ2-5,CASSQGLAGVRETQYF
TRBV6-5,13,TRBJ2-1,CASSSGTGIEQFF
TRBV5-1,15,TRBJ2-2,CATRRAGENTGELFF
TRBV5-1,16,TRBJ1-1,CASSTSTGTGSTEAFF
TRBV6-5,13,TRBJ1-3,CASRRASGNTIYF
TRBV10-1,12,TRBJ2-3,CATGIGTDTQYF
TRBV5-1,14,TRBJ2-3,CASSLSGGVDTQYF
TRBV20-1,13,TRBJ2-3,CSAGSGSFDTQYF
TRBV6-4,18,TRBJ2-1,CASSSQGLAGVSYNEQFF
TRBV28,15,TRBJ2-4,CASSFGGLAGNIQYF
TRBV18,15,TRBJ2-7,CASSPPGARSYEQYF
TRBV7-9,14,TRBJ2-4,CASSLVGFKNIQYF
TRBV6-6,12,TRBJ1-2,CASWEGNYGYTF
TRBV29-1,14,TRBJ2-3,CSGLTSSSTDTQYF
TRBV29-1,19,TRBJ2-1,CSVETRDRINIPTYNEQFF
TRBV24-1,15,TRBJ1-2,CATSGDLTGGYGYTF
TRBV4-2,20,TRBJ2-3,CASSQDLLAGAVQRTDTQYF
TRBV12-3/TRBV12-4,15,TRBJ1-1,CASSLGAGVNTEAFF
TRBV6-1,15,TRBJ1-1,CASSQLGQGNTEAFF
TRBV10-3,16,TRBJ2-3,CAIRRGGQGRRGTQYF
TRBV5-5,16,TRBJ2-2,CASSLAGQGRTGELFF
TRBV12-3/TRBV12-4,15,TRBJ2-1,CASRLWGGEDNEQFF